This T cell receptor (beta chain) was retrieved from a study of T cells in tumors after PD-1 blockade. The protocol was immunoSEQ multiplex PCR, while the TCRdb copy is restricted to in-frame clones and leaves out a portion. The sample records just under 65,000 clones, under 80% being singletons. V was cut by 4 bases and J by 5 bases, with 15 bases left in between. This CDR3 has 15 amino acids. CDR1 and CDR2 (germline): SEHNR, FQNEAQ (reference sequence). The TCR originated in a human donor with basal cell carcinoma. The chain recombines TRBV7-9 with TRBJ2-4, with D unclear. Sample: PBMCs, taken after anti-PD-1 treatment. In DNA form, the CDR3 reads TGTGCCAGCAGCTCTAGGCTGGAGATGGAAAACATTCAGTACTTC. Its protein product is CASSSRLEMENIQYF.